Each of the 27 T cell receptor beta chains below was sequenced from the same sample in a study of OX40 agonist ivuxolimab in advanced cancers. Here immunoSEQ multiplex PCR was the method, and the copy in TCRdb shows in-frame clones only, minus some. The sample holds about 40,000 clones, around 80% seen once. The sequences come from CD4+ or CD8+ T cells sorted from blood, collected in a trial of the OX40 agonist ivuxolimab. All receptors come from an adult with an advanced solid tumor such as melanoma, head and neck, liver or kidney cancer.

In this sample, this clone turned up once. The chain is built from TRBV2 and TRBJ1-2, with unresolved D. V lost 3 bases and J 13 bases, leaving 18 bases between the germline ends. Germline-derived CDR1 and CDR2 are SNHLY and FYNNEI. This CDR3 contains 13 residues. The chain's CDR3 is CASSERVAVALTF. The CDR3 coding sequence is TGTGCCAGCAGTGAGCGGGTCGCGGTAGCGCTCACCTTC. Drawing the rest from reference TRBV2 and TRBJ1-2, the complete variable domain is EPEVTQTPSHQVTQMGQEVILRCVPISNHLYFYWYRQILGQKVEFLVSFYNNEISEKSEIFDDQFSVERPDGSNFTLKIRSTKLEDSAMYFCASSERVAVALTFGSGTRLTVV.

This clone came up once. V usage is TRBV7-9 and J usage is TRBJ2-1, with TRBD2 matching over 8 bases. With V trimmed by 1 base and J by 10 bases, 3 bases remained unmatched. The CDR3 has 13 residues. Germline V lookup: CDR1 SEHNR, CDR2 FQNEAQ (reference sequence). CDR3 protein: CASSLVAGNEQFF. Written as DNA, the CDR3 is TGTGCCAGCAGCTTAGTAGCGGGAAACGAGCAGTTCTTC.

The genes are TRBV19 and TRBJ1-5; possibly TRBD1 for D (5 bases). From germline, CDR1 is LNHDA and CDR2 SQIVND (reference sequence). This CDR3 comprises 14 residues. V was pared by 3 bases and J by 1 base, with 7 bases between. CDR3 in DNA: TGTGCCAGTAGTATCGGGGGGAGCAATCAGCCCCAGCATTTT. Amino acid sequence: CASSIGGSNQPQHF.

The V and J genes are TRBV21-1 and TRBJ1-2; the table's D call of TRBD1 was not tested on the DNA. TRBV21-1 is a pseudogene. This CDR3 has 17 amino acids. CDR3 residues: CASSKAAPTGLDYGYTF. In DNA form, the CDR3 reads TGTGCCAGCAGCAAAGCCGCCCCTACAGGGCTTGACTATGGCTACACCTTC.

This chain joins TRBV11-1 and TRBJ2-5; TRBD1 or TRBD2 may be the D gene (5 bases each). Germline CDR1 and CDR2: SGHAT and FQDESV (reference sequence). The CDR3 length is 14 residues. The V end was cut by 5 bases, the J end by 2 bases, with 12 bases between. The CDR3 loop reads CASSRDSGQETQYF. DNA of the CDR3: TGTGCCAGCAGCCGAGACAGCGGACAAGAGACCCAGTACTTC.

The V gene is TRBV19, the J gene TRBJ2-7; a weak D match, TRBD2 (6 bases). In germline, CDR1 is LNHDA, CDR2 SQIVND (reference sequence). Trimming pared 3 bases from V and 3 bases from J, leaving 12 bases between. The CDR3 covers 14 residues. The CDR3 region has the DNA TGTGCCAGTAGTATGGCGGGGACGTTCTACGAGCAGTACTTC. This translates into CASSMAGTFYEQYF.

This clone was found once. This chain uses TRBV2 with TRBJ2-3; 11 positions agree with TRBD2. Per the germline V gene, CDR1 is SNHLY and CDR2 is FYNNEI. Germline trimming cut 11 bases from V and 4 bases from J; bases unmatched to any gene: 11. The CDR3 extends over 15 amino acids. The CDR3 is CAGRVLAGESDTQYF. Written as DNA, the CDR3 is TGTGCCGGACGAGTACTAGCGGGGGAATCAGATACGCAGTATTTT.

This chain joins TRBV27 and TRBJ2-7, with D uncertain. With 2 bases removed from V and 6 bases from J, the gap between germline ends came to 11 bases. This CDR3 is built from 13 residues. Germline CDR1 reads MNHEY; CDR2 reads SMNVEV (reference sequence). CDR3 coding DNA: TGTGCCAGCAGTTTAAGCCGCCACGGCGAGCAGTACTTC. Amino acid sequence: CASSLSRHGEQYF.

The chain recombines TRBV6-1 with TRBJ2-3, with TRBD2 matching over 7 bases. The CDR3 runs to 14 residues. Trimming removed 8 bases from V and 1 base from J; junction bases left unmatched: 6. Germline CDR1 is MNHNS and CDR2 is SASEGT. CDR3: CASRLAEGTDTQYF. CDR3 coding DNA: TGTGCCAGCCGACTAGCTGAAGGCACAGATACGCAGTATTTT.

V gene TRBV6-5 combines with J gene TRBJ1-5; D may be TRBD1 (5 bases). Trimming removed 5 bases from V and 7 bases from J, with 9 bases in between. The V gene's germline CDR1 is MNHEY and CDR2 SVGAGI. The CDR3 runs to 12 residues. The CDR3 here is CASSTGEQPQHF. CDR3 sequence (DNA): TGTGCCAGCAGTACGGGGGAACAGCCCCAGCATTTT.

The genes are TRBV4-2 and TRBJ2-7, with D perhaps matching TRBD2 (7 bases). Trimming removed 1 base from V and 6 bases from J, with 13 bases in between. Germline V CDR1 and CDR2: LGHNA, YNFKEQ. The CDR3 spans 14 residues. The CDR3 sequence is CASSQGEGVSEQYF. The CDR3 nucleotides are TGTGCCAGCAGCCAAGGGGAGGGGGTGAGCGAGCAGTACTTC.

The CDR3 loop is CASSLKNQETQYF. The DNA of the CDR3 is TGTGCCAGCTCACTTAAAAACCAAGAGACCCAGTACTTC. This chain connects TRBV18 to TRBJ2-5, with D hard to call. The germline gives CDR1 KGHSH, CDR2 LQKENI. This CDR3 is 13 amino acids long. V was trimmed by 4 bases and J by 0 bases, leaving 6 bases between them.

The rearrangement uses TRBV5-4 and TRBJ2-5; 9 nucleotides match TRBD2. Germline V gives CDR1 SGHNT, CDR2 YYREEE (reference sequence). The junction had 6 bases not matched to a gene; V was cut back by 4 bases and J by 5 bases. The CDR3 length is 14 residues. The CDR3 coding sequence is TGTGCCAGCAGCCCCAGCGGGAGGCATGAGACCCAGTACTTC. It yields the protein CASSPSGRHETQYF.

This chain links TRBV7-8 with TRBJ2-3, with D possibly matching TRBD2 (5 bases). The V gene's germline CDR1 is SGHVS and CDR2 FQNEAQ. V lost 1 base to trimming and J lost 1 base, with 12 bases between them. The CDR3 spans 16 residues. In DNA, the CDR3 is TGTGCCAGCAGCTTAGGAGGGAGCGGCCGCACAGATACGCAGTATTTT. It encodes CASSLGGSGRTDTQYF.

The genes are TRBV25-1 and TRBJ2-5; D gene ambiguous. The CDR3 is 11 residues long. V lost 10 bases and J lost 4, with 10 bases in between. The germline CDR1 and CDR2 sequences are MGHDK and SYGVNS. The CDR3 bases are TGTGCCACCGGAAAGGGAGAGACCCAGTACTTC. The encoded protein is CATGKGETQYF.

This clone was observed a handful of times. The chain employs TRBV10-2 and TRBJ2-5; unclear D gene. This CDR3 has 13 amino acids. Germline CDR1 reads WSHSY; CDR2 reads SAAADI. V gave up 6 bases and J gave up 3 bases, with 11 bases separating them. DNA for the CDR3: TGCGCCAGCAGGACTCATTTCGAAGAGACCCAGTACTTC. This sequence encodes CASRTHFEETQYF.

The chain employs TRBV29-1 and TRBJ1-2; the D gene is possibly TRBD1 (5 bases). CDR1 and CDR2 from the germline V gene are SQVTM and ANQGSEA. The CDR3 has 17 amino acids. V lost 0 bases to trimming and J lost 0 bases, with 17 bases between them. The DNA of the CDR3 is TGCAGCGTTGAAGATCCCAGGGACCCCTCATCTAACTATGGCTACACCTTC. Protein product: CSVEDPRDPSSNYGYTF.

This chain joins TRBV4-1 and TRBJ2-5, with D possibly being TRBD1 or TRBD2 (5 bases each). This CDR3 has 13 amino acids. Germline CDR1 MGHRA, CDR2 YSYEKL. Deletions cut 8 bases from V and 1 base from J, with 11 bases between. CDR3 loop: CASSRGAQETQYF. DNA for the CDR3: TGCGCCAGCTCCCGAGGGGCCCAAGAGACCCAGTACTTC.

On this clone itself: Other DNA sequences in this specimen translate into the identical CDR3. V gene TRBV10-3 combines with J gene TRBJ2-5; D is possibly TRBD2 (6 bases). Germline V gene sequence: CDR1 ENHRY, CDR2 SYGVKD. V was trimmed by 4 bases and J by 2 bases, leaving 8 bases between them. The CDR3 has 13 amino acids. CDR3 sequence: CAISGREQETQYF. The CDR3 nucleotides read TGTGCCATCAGTGGCCGGGAGCAAGAGACCCAGTACTTC.

This chain links TRBV27 with TRBJ1-6, with a weak D call TRBD1 (5 bases). Trimming removed 7 bases from V and 6 bases from J, with 19 bases in between. Germline CDR1 is MNHEY and CDR2 is SMNVEV (reference sequence). The CDR3 is 16 amino acids. In DNA form, the CDR3 reads TGTGCCAGCACTCTGGCAGGGACGGCTCGTAATTCACCCCTCCACTTT. Protein sequence: CASTLAGTARNSPLHF.

V gene TRBV6-6 combines with J gene TRBJ1-3, with no clear D. V was trimmed by 8 bases and J by 4 bases, leaving 6 bases between them. The V gene's germline CDR1 is MNHNY and CDR2 SVGAGI (reference sequence). The CDR3 runs to 11 residues. CDR3 DNA: TGTGCCAGCTCTCACGGAAACACCATATATTTT. Translated, it gives CASSHGNTIYF.

The V and J genes are TRBV10-2 and TRBJ1-4; D remains unclear. The CDR3 runs 15 residues. Trimming took 5 bases from V and 2 from J, leaving 12 bases between them. Germline V gene lookup returns CDR1 WSHSY and CDR2 SAAADI. The CDR3 here is CASSRRPETNEKLFF. The CDR3 nucleotides are TGCGCCAGCAGTCGGAGGCCGGAGACTAATGAAAAACTGTTTTTT.

This chain connects TRBV6-6 to TRBJ1-5; 8 bases map to TRBD1. J was trimmed by 6 bases and V by 4 bases; bases with no gene match: 8. The CDR3 contains 15 residues. The germline CDR1 and CDR2 sequences are MNHNY and SVGAGI (reference sequence). The CDR3 region has the DNA TGTGCCAGCAGTTCTACAGGGGGTGGGCGTCAGCCCCAGCATTTT. Its protein product is CASSSTGGGRQPQHF.

This clone has just a few counts. The chain employs TRBV28 and TRBJ1-4; D is unclear. The CDR3 totals 13 residues. V was trimmed by 2 bases and J by 7 bases, leaving 8 bases between them. Germline V gives CDR1 MDHEN, CDR2 SYDVKM. The CDR3 is CASSLHLLEKLFF. DNA for the CDR3: TGTGCCAGCAGTTTACATTTGCTTGAAAAACTGTTTTTT. Full variable domain (remainder filled in from reference TRBV28 and TRBJ1-4): DVKVTQSSRYLVKRTGEKVFLECVQDMDHENMFWYRQDPGLGLRLIYFSYDVKMKEKGDIPEGYSVSREKKERFSLILESASTNQTSMYLCASSLHLLEKLFFGSGTQLSVL.

The rearrangement links TRBV20-1 to TRBJ2-1; TRBD2 might be the D (5 bases). Trimming removed 8 bases at V and 10 bases at J, with 15 bases between. The V gene's germline CDR1 is DFQATT and CDR2 SNEGSKA (reference sequence). The CDR3 consists of 11 residues. The CDR3 sequence is CSQMRAVEQFF. In DNA, the CDR3 is TGCAGTCAGATGAGGGCAGTGGAGCAGTTCTTC.

This chain uses TRBV7-2 with TRBJ2-2; maybe TRBD2 (5 bases). The CDR3 extends over 13 amino acids. V gave up 5 bases and J gave up 1 base, with 5 bases separating them. CDR1 is SGHTA, CDR2 FQGNSA, per germline. CDR3 DNA: TGTGCCAGCAGCACTAGGAACACCGGGGAGCTGTTTTTT. Translated: CASSTRNTGELFF.

The chain recombines TRBV7-9 with TRBJ2-3, with D perhaps matching TRBD1 (5 bases). V was trimmed by 4 bases and J by 3 bases, leaving 20 bases between them. The germline V gene encodes CDR1 SEHNR and CDR2 FQNEAQ (reference sequence). The CDR3 is made up of 17 amino acids. The chain's CDR3 is CASSSWGQVEQTDTQYF. CDR3 DNA: TGTGCCAGCAGCTCGTGGGGCCAGGTGGAGCAGACAGATACGCAGTATTTT.